The 21 T cell receptor beta chains below come from one sample, sequenced in a study of identical twins. TCRdb ran MiXCR on the 5' RACE reads and lists one entry per CDR3 protein. The sample has about 520,000 distinct CDR3 sequences; around 20% are singletons. These data also featured in a second study, about T cells expressing NK-cell markers.

Sequenced: CD4+ T cells sorted from blood. Every receptor here comes from a young woman in good health.

The J gene is TRBJ1-1, the V gene TRBV18, with D perhaps TRBD1 (5 bases). The CDR3 is 14 amino acids. The V gene lost 6 bases and the J gene lost 3 bases, with 14 bases spanning the gap. Germline loops: CDR1 KGHSH, CDR2 LQKENI. The chain's CDR3 is CASSKDSWYTEAFF. DNA for the CDR3: TGTGCCAGCTCCAAAGACAGTTGGTACACTGAAGCTTTCTTT.

In its sample, this clonotype was seen a few times. The genes are TRBV5-5 and TRBJ1-1; unclear D gene. The CDR3 covers 13 residues. Trimming stripped 0 bases from V and 7 bases from J, with 10 bases between. Per the germline V gene, CDR1 is SGHKS and CDR2 is YYEKEE (reference sequence). The CDR3 DNA reads TGTGCCAGCAGCTTGGATCCTCAGTTTGAAGCTTTCTTT. The encoded protein is CASSLDPQFEAFF.

This chain joins TRBV27 and TRBJ1-2, with 10 bases aligning to TRBD1. CDR1 and CDR2 (germline): MNHEY, SMNVEV (reference sequence). This CDR3 has 13 amino acids. The V and J ends lost 5 bases and 8 bases, in that order; junction bases with no gene match: 5. Here the CDR3 reads CASSVGQGGGYTF. Written as DNA, the CDR3 is TGTGCCAGCAGTGTCGGACAGGGGGGCGGCTACACCTTC.

This clonotype was counted only a few times. The V call is TRBV10-3, the J call TRBJ2-3; a possible D gene is TRBD2 (5 bases). The germline V gene encodes CDR1 ENHRY and CDR2 SYGVKD. V was pared by 6 bases and J by 0 bases, with 13 bases between. The CDR3 runs to 15 residues. The CDR3 DNA follows: TGTGCCATCAGGGGCGGGCGGCAGAGCACAGATACGCAGTATTTT. It specifies CAIRGGRQSTDTQYF.

This clonotype was observed a few times. The chain combines TRBV6-5 with TRBJ2-7, with D tentatively TRBD1 (7 bases). Per germline, CDR1 MNHEY and CDR2 SVGAGI. CDR3 size: 15 residues. V was pared by 2 bases and J by 10 bases, with 21 bases between. This CDR3 reads CASSYTRTGGGPQYF. CDR3 bases: TGTGCCAGCAGTTACACACGGACAGGTGGGGGGCCCCAGTACTTC.

The chain couples TRBV6-1 to TRBJ1-5, with D tentatively TRBD1 (6 bases). V lost 4 bases to trimming and J lost 5 bases, with 12 bases between them. This CDR3 region has 14 residues. In germline, CDR1 is MNHNS, CDR2 SASEGT. CDR3: CASSGGQRHQPQHF. In DNA, the CDR3 is TGTGCCAGCAGTGGAGGACAGAGACATCAGCCCCAGCATTTT.

This clonotype has at least ten counts. The rearrangement uses TRBV20-1 and TRBJ2-7; a possible D gene is TRBD2 (6 bases). There are 12 residues in the CDR3. V was clipped by 6 bases and J by 1 base, with 10 bases between them. CDR1 is DFQATT and CDR2 is SNEGSKA in the germline V gene (reference sequence). The CDR3: CSARTTSYEQYF. CDR3 nucleotide sequence: TGCAGTGCCCGGACTACATCCTACGAGCAGTACTTC.

This clonotype was seen a few times. The chain combines TRBV20-1 with TRBJ1-5; D is undetermined. This CDR3 is 14 amino acids long. V was shortened by 2 bases and J by 1 base, with 9 bases between the two germline ends. Per the germline V gene, CDR1 is DFQATT and CDR2 is SNEGSKA (reference sequence). CDR3 residues: CSARPPWSNQPQHF. The CDR3 DNA reads TGCAGTGCTAGACCGCCTTGGAGCAATCAGCCCCAGCATTTT.

This clonotype was counted only a few times. The chain combines TRBV12-3 or TRBV12-4 with TRBJ2-1; 8 bases are shared with TRBD1. Trimming cost V 3 bases and J 4 bases; bases outside gene matches: 5. The CDR3 extends over 15 amino acids. This CDR3 is CASSFVRQGYNEQFF. The CDR3 DNA reads as TGTGCCAGCAGTTTCGTGAGACAGGGGTACAATGAGCAGTTCTTC.

The chain couples TRBV7-9 to TRBJ2-7, with TRBD1 identical over 7 bases. CDR1 is SEHNR, CDR2 FQNEAQ, per germline (reference sequence). V shed 2 bases, J shed 2 bases, and the junction held 6 bases outside the gene matches. CDR3 length: 15 residues. The CDR3, as DNA: TGTGCCAGCAGCTTAAGTAGACAGGGTGCCTACGAGCAGTACTTC. Residues: CASSLSRQGAYEQYF.

This clonotype has a handful of counts. The chain is built from TRBV6-6 and TRBJ1-1; weak D call: TRBD1 (5 bases). Germline V gene lookup returns CDR1 MNHNY and CDR2 SVGAGI (reference sequence). V lost 2 bases and J 7 bases, leaving 8 bases between the germline ends. The CDR3 totals 12 residues. CDR3 amino acids: CASSYGASEAFF. DNA of the CDR3: TGTGCCAGCAGTTACGGGGCCAGTGAAGCTTTCTTT.

This chain uses TRBV20-1 with TRBJ2-2; D gene uncertain. The CDR3 totals 13 residues. Germline-derived CDR1 and CDR2 are DFQATT and SNEGSKA (reference sequence). V lost 3 bases and J lost 4, with 9 bases in between. DNA of the CDR3: TGCAGTGCTAGGAGGCCTTTCACCGGGGAGCTGTTTTTT. Its translation: CSARRPFTGELFF.

This clonotype occurred a few times. J is TRBJ2-7 and V is TRBV7-2; D not resolved. Germline V gives CDR1 SGHTA, CDR2 FQGNSA. The CDR3 is 14 residues long. V was cut by 5 bases and J by 1 base, with 12 bases left in between. The chain's CDR3 is CASSVADGSYEQYF. CDR3 coding DNA: TGTGCCAGCAGCGTGGCGGACGGATCCTACGAGCAGTACTTC.

The chain carries TRBV3-1 and TRBJ2-5; 8 bases map to TRBD2. Germline values: CDR1 LGHDT, CDR2 YNNKEL (reference sequence). The CDR3 is 15 residues long. V trimming: 0 bases; J trimming: 4 bases; junction bases outside the gene matches: 4. The CDR3 loop is CASSQDKLAGETQYF. The CDR3 nucleotides read TGTGCCAGCAGCCAAGATAAGCTAGCGGGAGAGACCCAGTACTTC.

This clonotype was seen a few times. The chain couples TRBV20-1 to TRBJ1-5, with D perhaps TRBD1 (6 bases). The CDR3 covers 14 residues. Germline V gene data show CDR1 as DFQATT and CDR2 as SNEGSKA (reference sequence). The V and J ends lost 3 bases and 2 bases respectively, with 11 bases between them. In nucleotides, the CDR3 is TGCAGTGCTAGCGGGGGGGGCGGCAATCAGCCCCAGCATTTT. Amino acid sequence: CSASGGGGNQPQHF.

This clonotype was detected only a few times. The CDR3 DNA is TGCAGTGCTTCCATGGGGGGGGAGAATGAGCAGTTCTTC. It translates to CSASMGGENEQFF. The chain joins TRBV20-1 to TRBJ2-1; 7 bases align to TRBD2. This CDR3 contains 13 residues. V gave up 5 bases and J gave up 7 bases; unmatched junction bases: 8. In germline, CDR1 is DFQATT, CDR2 SNEGSKA (reference sequence).

This clonotype was observed a handful of times. The chain uses TRBV7-2 and TRBJ2-3; D possibly corresponds to TRBD2 (5 bases). CDR3 length: 15 amino acids. Germline V gene sequence: CDR1 SGHTA, CDR2 FQGNSA. Trimming left V 2 bases short and J 4 bases short, with 13 bases between. The CDR3 loop reads CASSLSGTRADTQYF. As DNA, the CDR3 is TGTGCCAGCAGCTTAAGCGGTACAAGGGCAGATACGCAGTATTTT.

The gene calls are TRBV7-8 and TRBJ1-2; D not resolved. The CDR3 has 14 residues. Germline V lookup: CDR1 SGHVS, CDR2 FQNEAQ. The V end lost 5 bases, the J end lost 8 bases, and 18 bases lay between the germline ends. Written as DNA, the CDR3 is TGTGCCAGCAGCCTCGGGGAGCGAGTGAGAGGCTACACCTTC. This encodes CASSLGERVRGYTF.

J is TRBJ2-7 and V is TRBV20-1; 8 nucleotides match TRBD1. V dropped 3 bases and J dropped 1; count of bases not matched to a gene: 8. Germline V lookup: CDR1 DFQATT, CDR2 SNEGSKA (reference sequence). The CDR3 sequence is 15 residues long. The CDR3 loop reads CSASDPGQGSYEQYF. In DNA form, the CDR3 reads TGCAGTGCTAGTGACCCCGGACAGGGTTCCTACGAGCAGTACTTC.

This clonotype showed up just a few times. V usage is TRBV10-3 and J usage is TRBJ1-2; possible D gene TRBD1, 6 bases. Germline CDR1 ENHRY, CDR2 SYGVKD. V was pared by 5 bases and J by 3 bases, with 19 bases between. The CDR3 spans 16 residues. The CDR3 region has the DNA TGTGCCATCAGTAGTACAGGGAGCCATCGGGACTATGGCTACACCTTC. Translating it yields CAISSTGSHRDYGYTF.

This clonotype was detected a few times. This chain connects TRBV12-3 or TRBV12-4 to TRBJ2-1; no clear D gene. The V and J ends lost 4 bases and 9 bases respectively, with 7 bases between them. This CDR3 contains 11 residues. The CDR3 loop reads CASSSTGEQFF. In DNA form, the CDR3 reads TGTGCCAGCAGTTCCACCGGTGAGCAGTTCTTC.